The 6 T cell receptor beta chains below all came from one sample that was sequenced in a study of shared clonotypes between healthy human individuals. Profiling relied on immunoSEQ multiplex PCR, and the TCRdb table lists in-frame clones only, not all of them. The sample lists 2 million to 2.5 million clones, around 92% occurring once. The sequencing sample was made of naive CD4+ T cells from PBMCs. The subset denotes: CD45RA+ positively selected. The origin of the receptors is a young man in good health. Some clones in this sample may be carry-over from other donors' samples.

The chain uses TRBV7-9 and TRBJ2-7, with no clear D. Germline assignment: CDR1 SEHNR and CDR2 FQNEAQ (reference sequence). V lost 1 base and J lost 2, with 12 bases in between. The CDR3 has 15 residues. The CDR3 sequence is CASSLVGRLPYEQYF. CDR3 coding DNA: TGTGCCAGCAGCTTAGTCGGAAGGTTGCCCTACGAGCAGTACTTC.

The rearrangement links TRBV6-1 to TRBJ2-4, with TRBD2 matching over 7 bases. Per the germline V gene, CDR1 is MNHNS and CDR2 is SASEGT. The length of the CDR3 is 14 residues. V trimming: 5 bases; J trimming: 2 bases; junction bases outside the gene matches: 3. The CDR3 DNA is TGTGCCAGCAGTCCGGGGGGAACCAAAAACATTCAGTACTTC. Its protein is CASSPGGTKNIQYF.

The rearrangement uses TRBV10-1 and TRBJ2-1; 9 bases are shared with TRBD2. The J segment lost 6 bases and the V segment lost 2 bases, leaving 8 bases of the junction unmatched. Per the germline V gene, CDR1 is WNHNN and CDR2 is SYGVQD (reference sequence). There are 16 residues in the CDR3. CDR3 in amino acids: CASSEMWREGRNEQFF. The CDR3 nucleotides read TGCGCCAGCAGTGAGATGTGGCGGGAGGGCCGCAATGAGCAGTTCTTC.

The chain employs TRBV7-6 and TRBJ2-7, with 9 positions matching TRBD2. This CDR3 spans 14 amino acids. CDR1 is SGHVS and CDR2 is FNYEAQ in the germline V gene. V shed 5 bases, J shed 2 bases, and the junction held 4 bases outside the gene matches. Written as DNA, the CDR3 is TGTGCCAGCAGCCGTGGACTAGCGCCCTACGAGCAGTACTTC. This gives the protein CASSRGLAPYEQYF.

This sequence joins TRBV5-6 and TRBJ2-5, with D hard to call. This CDR3 has 13 residues. From germline, CDR1 is SGHDT and CDR2 YYEEEE. V lost 2 bases to trimming and J lost 0 bases, with 5 bases between them. The CDR3 bases are TGTGCCAGCAGCTTTGCAGACCAAGAGACCCAGTACTTC. Amino acids: CASSFADQETQYF.

The genes are TRBV2 and TRBJ1-2; perhaps TRBD1 as D (5 bases). The germline V gene encodes CDR1 SNHLY and CDR2 FYNNEI. V was cut by 10 bases and J by 10 bases, with 22 bases left in between. The CDR3 extends over 13 amino acids. The CDR3 nucleotides are TGTGCCACCCAGTATTTGACAGTGACAGCCTACACCTTC. Its protein is CATQYLTVTAYTF.